A single sample is the source of the 17 T cell receptor beta chains below, sequenced in a study of cytomegalovirus exposure and HLA in healthy donors. PCR employed 60 Vbeta and 13 Jbeta primers. The protocol was immunoSEQ multiplex PCR, while the TCRdb copy is restricted to in-frame clones and leaves out a portion. Here the sample spans 120,000 or so clones, less than 85% being singletons. The sequenced material came from PBMCs. Receptors were obtained from a man aged 45-65 years in good health and CMV-seropositive.

This clone was observed a single time. V and J are TRBV7-9 and TRBJ2-3; D unresolved. CDR1 and CDR2 from the germline V gene are SEHNR and FQNEAQ (reference sequence). This CDR3 is 13 amino acids long. V lost 5 bases and J lost 0, with 6 bases in between. Written as DNA, the CDR3 is TGTGCCAGCAGCGGCCCTAGCACAGATACGCAGTATTTT. This translates into CASSGPSTDTQYF. The variable domain in full, completed from reference TRBV7-9 and TRBJ2-3, reads DTGVSQNPRHKITKRGQNVTFRCDPISEHNRLYWYRQTLGQGPEFLTYFQNEAQLEKSRLLSDRFSAERPKGSFSTLEIQRTEQGDSAMYLCASSGPSTDTQYFGPGTRLTVL.

This chain connects TRBV7-9 to TRBJ2-7; the D gene is possibly TRBD2 (6 bases). The CDR3 length is 14 residues. Germline CDR1 reads SEHNR; CDR2 reads FQNEAQ (reference sequence). Trimming took 1 base from V and 4 from J, leaving 11 bases between them. The CDR3 region has the DNA TGTGCCAGCAGCTTAGATCTAGCGCAATACGAGCAGTACTTC. Amino acid sequence: CASSLDLAQYEQYF.

The chain carries TRBV11-3 and TRBJ2-1, with 9 bases fitting TRBD2. With 7 bases clipped from V and 7 bases from J, the junction kept 14 bases outside the gene matches. The CDR3 runs 16 residues. Germline V CDR1 and CDR2: SGHNT, YENEEA. Here the CDR3 DNA reads TGTGCCAGCACAAACCGGGGGTCTAGCGGGGATAATGAGCAGTTCTTC. Protein sequence: CASTNRGSSGDNEQFF.

DNA for the CDR3: TGTGCCAGCGCCCCAACAGCGGGAATCTCGGAGGAGCAGTACTTC. The encoded protein is CASAPTAGISEEQYF. V is TRBV18 and J is TRBJ2-7, with 7 bases that match TRBD2. The germline V gene encodes CDR1 KGHSH and CDR2 LQKENI. The CDR3 is 15 amino acids. Unmatched junction bases numbered 17, after V lost 8 bases and J lost 7 bases.

The chain employs TRBV5-4 and TRBJ2-5, with D maybe TRBD2 (6 bases). Trimming took off 5 bases at V and 2 bases at J, with 10 bases between the two ends. The CDR3 totals 13 residues. The germline V gene encodes CDR1 SGHNT and CDR2 YYREEE (reference sequence). The CDR3 DNA is TGTGCCAGCAGAATAGCGGTGCAAGAGACCCAGTACTTC. This gives the protein CASRIAVQETQYF.

This clone has just a few counts. The V and J genes are TRBV20-1 and TRBJ2-1; D unresolved. Germline CDR1 DFQATT, CDR2 SNEGSKA (reference sequence). This CDR3 is 11 amino acids long. V lost 5 bases, J lost 10 bases, and 12 bases lay in between. In nucleotides, the CDR3 is TGCAGTGCTCCTGCGGTTAGCGAGCAGTTCTTC. As protein: CSAPAVSEQFF.

The V call is TRBV7-8, the J call TRBJ1-4; 9 bases are a match to TRBD1. The V gene's germline CDR1 is SGHVS and CDR2 FQNEAQ. V shed 5 bases, J shed 8 bases, and the junction held 12 bases outside the gene matches. The CDR3 covers 16 residues. The CDR3 sequence is CASSQVGTGKSEKLFF. CDR3 sequence (DNA): TGTGCCAGCAGCCAAGTCGGGACAGGGAAATCGGAAAAACTGTTTTTT.

J is TRBJ1-1 and V is TRBV28, with 7 nucleotides matching TRBD1. The CDR3 sequence is 16 residues long. V was clipped by 8 bases and J by 0 bases; unmatched bases: 12. The germline V gene encodes CDR1 MDHEN and CDR2 SYDVKM. For the CDR3, the DNA is TGTGCCAGCGGAAAGAGGGACAGAATAGTGAACACTGAAGCTTTCTTT. This translates into CASGKRDRIVNTEAFF.

The chain employs TRBV13 and TRBJ2-3; D ambiguous. This CDR3 is 14 amino acids long. Looked up from germline, CDR1 is PRHDT and CDR2 is FYEKMQ (reference sequence). Trimming pared 0 bases from V and 4 bases from J, leaving 8 bases between. DNA for the CDR3: TGTGCCAGCAGCTTAGGACAGTCCTCAGATACGCAGTATTTT. Its protein product is CASSLGQSSDTQYF.

The CDR3 nucleotides read TGCGCCAGCAGCCAAGCTCTGGCGGGGGGCGGCTCCTACAATGAGCAGTTCTTC. This gives the protein CASSQALAGGGSYNEQFF. The J gene is TRBJ2-1, the V gene TRBV4-3; 8 bases are shared with TRBD2. The CDR3 totals 18 residues. From germline, CDR1 is LGHNA and CDR2 YSLEER. J lost 0 bases, V lost 1 base, and 8 bases had no gene match.

In nucleotides, the CDR3 is TGTGCCAGCAGTGAAGCGGGAGGGTCCGGGGAGCTGTTTTTT. It translates to CASSEAGGSGELFF. This chain connects TRBV25-1 to TRBJ2-2; 9 positions agree with TRBD2. CDR3 size: 14 residues. The germline CDR1 and CDR2 sequences are MGHDK and SYGVNS. The J segment lost 6 bases and the V segment lost 2 bases, leaving 1 base of the junction unmatched.

The chain joins TRBV7-9 to TRBJ2-7; 7 bases fit TRBD1. Trimming cost V 5 bases and J 4 bases; bases outside gene matches: 8. The CDR3 loop spans 14 amino acids. CDR1 and CDR2 from the germline V gene are SEHNR and FQNEAQ (reference sequence). The CDR3 reads CASSLTGVQYEQYF. The CDR3 region has the DNA TGTGCCAGCAGCCTCACAGGGGTTCAGTACGAGCAGTACTTC.

This chain joins TRBV4-1 and TRBJ1-6; 8 nucleotides agree with TRBD1. After removal of 0 bases from V and 8 bases from J, the junction contained 3 bases not matched to a gene. Germline lookup yields CDR1 MGHRA and CDR2 YSYEKL. The CDR3 loop spans 15 amino acids. The CDR3 nucleotides are TGCGCCAGCAGCCAAGATCAGACAGGGGATTCACCCCTCCACTTT. It is translated as CASSQDQTGDSPLHF.

This CDR3 is CASSIGHTSNQPQHF. The CDR3 DNA is TGTGCCAGTAGTATTGGCCATACTAGCAATCAGCCCCAGCATTTT. The chain carries TRBV19 and TRBJ1-5; no clear D gene. The CDR3 is made up of 15 amino acids. Germline V gives CDR1 LNHDA, CDR2 SQIVND (reference sequence). Trimming pared 3 bases from V and 0 bases from J, leaving 9 bases between.

This clone was seen a few times. J is TRBJ2-7 and V is TRBV7-9, with TRBD1 identical over 11 bases. V shed 5 bases, J shed 6 bases, and the junction held 9 bases outside the gene matches. Germline values: CDR1 SEHNR, CDR2 FQNEAQ (reference sequence). This CDR3 has 15 amino acids. The CDR3 spells CASSPGTGGRIEQYF. DNA for the CDR3: TGTGCCAGCAGCCCCGGGACAGGGGGGAGGATCGAGCAGTACTTC.

This rearrangement joins TRBV18 to TRBJ2-1; 9 bases agree with TRBD1. Trimming cost V 6 bases and J 7 bases; bases outside gene matches: 10. In germline, CDR1 is KGHSH, CDR2 LQKENI. The CDR3 consists of 15 residues. Written as DNA, the CDR3 is TGTGCCAGCTCGACCGGGACAGGGTCACGGAATGAGCAGTTCTTC. As protein: CASSTGTGSRNEQFF.

This clone has just one count. At one end the junction does not follow the germline gene, possibly because of a read error. This sequence joins TRBV7-9 and TRBJ2-1, with 7 bases lining up with TRBD2. CDR3 length: 14 residues. Germline V gene data show CDR1 as SEHNR and CDR2 as FQNEAQ (reference sequence). Here the CDR3 reads CASSFPSGDKRRLF. The DNA for the CDR3 is TGTGCCAGCAGCTTTCCCAGCGGGGATAAAAGGAGGCTCTTC.